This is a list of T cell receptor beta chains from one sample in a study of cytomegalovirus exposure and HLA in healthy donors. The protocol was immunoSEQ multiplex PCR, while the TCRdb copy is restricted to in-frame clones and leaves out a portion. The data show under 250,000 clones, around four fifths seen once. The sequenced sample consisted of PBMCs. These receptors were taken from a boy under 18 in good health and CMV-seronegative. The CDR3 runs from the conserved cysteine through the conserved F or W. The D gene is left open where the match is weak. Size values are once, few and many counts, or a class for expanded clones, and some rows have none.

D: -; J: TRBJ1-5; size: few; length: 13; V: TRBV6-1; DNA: TGTGCCAGCAGTGCGGACTCCAATCAGCCCCAGCATTTT; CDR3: CASSADSNQPQHF
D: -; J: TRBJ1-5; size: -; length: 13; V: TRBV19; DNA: TGTGCCAGTAGTACGGGGGGGCGGAGGCCCCAGCATTTT; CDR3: CASSTGGRRPQHF
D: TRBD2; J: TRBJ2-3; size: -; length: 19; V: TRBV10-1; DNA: TGCGCCAGCAGTGTCCCCCCCCTATTGACTAGCGGGAGGAGAGATACGCAGTATTTT; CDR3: CASSVPPLLTSGRRDTQYF
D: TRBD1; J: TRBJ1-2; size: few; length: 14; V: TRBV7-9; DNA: TGTGCCAGCAGCTTAGGCAGGGGGCTCGCTGGCTACACCTTC; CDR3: CASSLGRGLAGYTF
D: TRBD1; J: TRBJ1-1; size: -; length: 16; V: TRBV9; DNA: TGTGCCAGCAGCCGGGACAGGGCTAGGATGAACACTGAAGCTTTCTTT; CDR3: CASSRDRARMNTEAFF
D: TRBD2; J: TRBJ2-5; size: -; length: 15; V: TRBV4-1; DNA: TGCGCCAGCAGCCCTTTCGGGAGGATAGAAGAGACCCAGTACTTC; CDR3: CASSPFGRIEETQYF
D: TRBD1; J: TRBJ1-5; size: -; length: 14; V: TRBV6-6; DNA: TGTGCCAGCAGATTCGACAGGGGCAATCAGCCCCAGCATTTT; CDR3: CASRFDRGNQPQHF
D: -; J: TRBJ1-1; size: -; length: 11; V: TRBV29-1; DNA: TGCAGCGTTGGTATCCTCAGTGAAGCTTTCTTT; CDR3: CSVGILSEAFF
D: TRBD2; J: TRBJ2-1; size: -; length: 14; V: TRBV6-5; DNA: TGTGCCAGCAGCCGACTAGCCCTTTACAATGAGCAGTTCTTC; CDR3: CASSRLALYNEQFF
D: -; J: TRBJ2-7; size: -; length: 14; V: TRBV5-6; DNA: TGTGCCAGCAGCCTTGGAACTAGCTACCACGAGCAGTACTTC; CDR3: CASSLGTSYHEQYF
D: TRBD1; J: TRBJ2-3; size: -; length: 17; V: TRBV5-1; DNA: TGCGCCAGCAGCCCTGGTGGGGACAGGGGGTTAACAGATACGCAGTATTTT; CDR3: CASSPGGDRGLTDTQYF
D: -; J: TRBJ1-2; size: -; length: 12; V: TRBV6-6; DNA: TGTGCCAGCACGCCCGGGGTGAGTGGCTACACCTTC; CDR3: CASTPGVSGYTF
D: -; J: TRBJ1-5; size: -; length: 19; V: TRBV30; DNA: TGTGCCTGGAGTGCAACGATCACCCCCGGGACACGGATACATCAGCCCCAGCATTTT; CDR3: CAWSATITPGTRIHQPQHF
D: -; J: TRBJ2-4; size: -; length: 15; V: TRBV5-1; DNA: TGCGCCAGCAGCTTGGCGCGGTTTGCCAAAAACATTCAGTACTTC; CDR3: CASSLARFAKNIQYF
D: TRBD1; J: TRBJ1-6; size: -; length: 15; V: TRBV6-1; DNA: TGTGCCAGCAGGGGACAGGTTATCTATAATTCACCCCTCCACTTT; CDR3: CASRGQVIYNSPLHF
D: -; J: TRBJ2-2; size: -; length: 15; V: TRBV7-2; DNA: TGTGCCAGCAGCTTAAGCGGACCGAACACCGGGGAGCTGTTTTTT; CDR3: CASSLSGPNTGELFF
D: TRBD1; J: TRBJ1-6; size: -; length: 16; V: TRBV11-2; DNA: TGTGCCAGCAGCCGACAGGGGGTGACTTATAATTCACCCCTCCACTTT; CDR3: CASSRQGVTYNSPLHF
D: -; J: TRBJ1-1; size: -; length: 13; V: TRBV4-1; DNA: TGCGCCAGCAGCCAAATTTTTAGCACTGAAGCTTTCTTT; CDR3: CASSQIFSTEAFF
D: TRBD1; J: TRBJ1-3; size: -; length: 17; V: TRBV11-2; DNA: TGTGCCAGCAGCTTAGATCGGGACAGGGGGCACGGAAACACCATATATTTT; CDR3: CASSLDRDRGHGNTIYF
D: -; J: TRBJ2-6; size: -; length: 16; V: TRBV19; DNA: TGTGCCAGTAGTCACCTAAGAATTGCTGGGGCCAACGTCCTGACTTTC; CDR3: CASSHLRIAGANVLTF
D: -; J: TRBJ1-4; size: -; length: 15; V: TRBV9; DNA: TGTGCCAGCAGCGTAGGAATAGCCTCTAATGAAAAACTGTTTTTT; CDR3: CASSVGIASNEKLFF
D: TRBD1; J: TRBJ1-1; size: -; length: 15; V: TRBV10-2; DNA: TGCGCCAGCAGTGAACCGCTCGACAGGGGACGGGTAACTTTCTTT; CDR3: CASSEPLDRGRVTFF
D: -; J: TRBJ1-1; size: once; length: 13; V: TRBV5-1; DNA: TGCGCCAGCAGCTTGGCAGAGAACACTGAAGCTTTCTTT; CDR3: CASSLAENTEAFF
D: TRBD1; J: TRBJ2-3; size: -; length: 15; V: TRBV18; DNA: TGTGCCAGCTCACCATCCAGGGGGCGGACAGATACGCAGTATTTT; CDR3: CASSPSRGRTDTQYF
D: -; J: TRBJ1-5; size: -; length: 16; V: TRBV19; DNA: TGTGCCAGTAGATCTCCAGACAAGGAAATCAATCAGCCCCAGCATTTT; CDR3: CASRSPDKEINQPQHF
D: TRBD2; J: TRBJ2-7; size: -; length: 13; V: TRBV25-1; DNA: TGTGCCAGCAGTGTCGGGAGGTTCACCGAGCAGTACTTC; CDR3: CASSVGRFTEQYF
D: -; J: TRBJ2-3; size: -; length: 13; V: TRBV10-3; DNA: TGTGCCATCAGTGAGTCGAGGCCAGATACGCAGTATTTT; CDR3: CAISESRPDTQYF
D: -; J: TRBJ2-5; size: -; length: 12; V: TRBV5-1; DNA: TGCGCCAGCAGCTTGGGAGAAGAGACCCAGTACTTC; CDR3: CASSLGEETQYF
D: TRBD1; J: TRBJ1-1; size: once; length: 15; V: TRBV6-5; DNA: TGTGCCAGCAGTTACGGGACAGACATGAACACTGAAGCTTTCTTT; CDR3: CASSYGTDMNTEAFF
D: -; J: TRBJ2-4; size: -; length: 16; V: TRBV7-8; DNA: TGTGCCAGCAGCCCACCCAACAGACAGGTCAAAAACATTCAGTACTTC; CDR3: CASSPPNRQVKNIQYF
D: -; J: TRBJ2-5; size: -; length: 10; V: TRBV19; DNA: TGTGCCAGGCTGAGTGAGACCCAGTACTTC; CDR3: CARLSETQYF
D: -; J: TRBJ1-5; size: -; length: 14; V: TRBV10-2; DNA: TGCGCCAGCAGTGAGGACAGGAGCAATCAGCCCCAGCATTTT; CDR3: CASSEDRSNQPQHF
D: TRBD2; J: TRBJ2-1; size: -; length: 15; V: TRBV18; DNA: TGTGCCAGCGCTCTGTCCGGACTAGCGTTCGATGAGCAGTTCTTC; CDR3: CASALSGLAFDEQFF
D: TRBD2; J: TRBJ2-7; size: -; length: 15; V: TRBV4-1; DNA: TGCGCCAGCAGCTCACAGCGGGAGGGCCGCTACGAGCAGTACTTC; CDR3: CASSSQREGRYEQYF
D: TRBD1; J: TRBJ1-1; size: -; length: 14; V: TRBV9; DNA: TGTGCCAGCAGCGTAGGACAGGGGGGCACTGAAGCTTTCTTT; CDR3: CASSVGQGGTEAFF
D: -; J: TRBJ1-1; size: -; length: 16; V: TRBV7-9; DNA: TGTGCCAGCAGCCTTCGGCGTCCAGGCGCGAACACTGAAGCTTTCTTT; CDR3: CASSLRRPGANTEAFF
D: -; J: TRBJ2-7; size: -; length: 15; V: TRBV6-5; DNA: TGTGCCAGCAGTTACAGTCACCCTAGCTCCTACGAGCAGTACTTC; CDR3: CASSYSHPSSYEQYF
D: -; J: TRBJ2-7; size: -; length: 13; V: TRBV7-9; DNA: TGTGCCAGCAGCTTAACTAGGACCCACGAGCAGTACTTC; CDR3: CASSLTRTHEQYF
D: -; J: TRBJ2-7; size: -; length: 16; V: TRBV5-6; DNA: TGTGCCAGCAGCTTTAGACCAAGCCTTAACGTTTGGGCGCAGTACTTC; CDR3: CASSFRPSLNVWAQYF
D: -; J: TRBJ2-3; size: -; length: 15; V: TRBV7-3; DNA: TGTGCCAGCAGCCCCAGGGGGGCTAGCACAGATACGCAGTATTTT; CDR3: CASSPRGASTDTQYF
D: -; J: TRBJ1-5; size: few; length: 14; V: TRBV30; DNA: TGTGCCTGGAGCCCACCGGGGTCTCATCAGCCCCAGCATTTT; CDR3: CAWSPPGSHQPQHF
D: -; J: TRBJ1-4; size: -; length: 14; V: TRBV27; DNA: TGTGCCAGCAGTTTGTACAAGACTAATGAAAAACTGTTTTTT; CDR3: CASSLYKTNEKLFF
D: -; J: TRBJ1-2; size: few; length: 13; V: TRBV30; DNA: TGTGCCTGGAGATCGAGGCGCCGGAACGGCTACACCTTC; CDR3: CAWRSRRRNGYTF
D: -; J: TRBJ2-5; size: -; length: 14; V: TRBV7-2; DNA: TGTGCCAGCAGCTTAGTGACACGCCAAGAGACCCAGTACTTC; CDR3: CASSLVTRQETQYF
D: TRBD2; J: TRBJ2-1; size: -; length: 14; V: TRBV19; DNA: TGTGCCAGTAAGCGGACTAGCGGGACGAATGAGCAGTTCTTC; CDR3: CASKRTSGTNEQFF
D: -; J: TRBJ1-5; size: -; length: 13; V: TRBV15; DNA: TGTGCCACCAGCAGAGCTAGGGGTCAGCCCCAGCATTTT; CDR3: CATSRARGQPQHF
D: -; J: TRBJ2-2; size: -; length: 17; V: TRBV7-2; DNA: TGTGCCAGCAGCTTAGGTCAACGTAGTTTACTCACCGGGGAGCTGTTTTTT; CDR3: CASSLGQRSLLTGELFF
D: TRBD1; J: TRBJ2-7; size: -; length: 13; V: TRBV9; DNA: TGTGCCAGCAGCGTAGAGGGGACAGGTTTTCAGTACTTC; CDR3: CASSVEGTGFQYF
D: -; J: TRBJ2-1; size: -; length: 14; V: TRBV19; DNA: TGTGCCAGTAGTATGGGCTTGGCTTACAATGAGCAGTTCTTC; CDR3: CASSMGLAYNEQFF
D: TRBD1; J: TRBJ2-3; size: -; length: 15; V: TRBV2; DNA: TGTGCCAGCTTTGTGGGACAGGGGGACGCAGATACGCAGTATTTT; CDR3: CASFVGQGDADTQYF
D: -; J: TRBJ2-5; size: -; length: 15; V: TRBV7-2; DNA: TGTGCCAGCAGCTTAAAAGCGGTCGGCGGCGGGACCCAGTACTTC; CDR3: CASSLKAVGGGTQYF
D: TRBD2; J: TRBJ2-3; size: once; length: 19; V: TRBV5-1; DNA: TGCGCCAGCAGCTTACTTTATGCCGGGCAGCGGGGGCCAAGAGATACGCAGTATTTT; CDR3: CASSLLYAGQRGPRDTQYF
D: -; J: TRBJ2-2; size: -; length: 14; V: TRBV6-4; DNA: TGTGCCAGCAGTGTACTAGCAAGCACCGGGGAGCTGTTTTTT; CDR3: CASSVLASTGELFF
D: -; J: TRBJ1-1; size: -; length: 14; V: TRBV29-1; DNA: TGCAGCGTTGAAGACCCCAGGGTAACCACTGAAGCTTTCTTT; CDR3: CSVEDPRVTTEAFF
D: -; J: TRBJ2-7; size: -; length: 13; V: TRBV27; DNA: TGTGCCAGCAGTTTTAATCTAAGGAGCGAGCAGTACTTC; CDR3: CASSFNLRSEQYF